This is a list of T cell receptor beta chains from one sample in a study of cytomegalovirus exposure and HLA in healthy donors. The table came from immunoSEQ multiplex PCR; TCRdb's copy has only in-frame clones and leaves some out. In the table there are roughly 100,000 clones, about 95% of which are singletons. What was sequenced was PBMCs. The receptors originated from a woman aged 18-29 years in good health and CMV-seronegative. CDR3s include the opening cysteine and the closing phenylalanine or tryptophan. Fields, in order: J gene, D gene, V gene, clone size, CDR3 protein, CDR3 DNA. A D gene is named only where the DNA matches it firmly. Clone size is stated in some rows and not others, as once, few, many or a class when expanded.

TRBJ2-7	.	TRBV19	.	CASRGDGTYEQYF	TGTGCCAGTAGAGGAGACGGAACCTACGAGCAGTACTTC
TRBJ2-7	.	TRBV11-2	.	CASSFRGYEQYF	TGTGCCAGCAGCTTCCGGGGGTACGAGCAGTACTTC
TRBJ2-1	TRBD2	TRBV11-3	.	CASSLDSRLAGGSSYNEQFF	TGTGCCAGCAGCTTAGATTCACGGCTAGCGGGAGGAAGCTCCTACAATGAGCAGTTCTTC
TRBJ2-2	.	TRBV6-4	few	CASSDSETENTGELFF	TGTGCCAGCAGTGACTCAGAGACAGAAAACACCGGGGAGCTGTTTTTT
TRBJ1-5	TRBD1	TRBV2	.	CASSLQGANQPQHF	TGTGCCAGCAGTCTACAGGGGGCTAATCAGCCCCAGCATTTT
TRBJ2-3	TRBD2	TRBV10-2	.	CASSERLAGTTDTQYF	TGCGCCAGCAGTGAGCGCCTAGCGGGGACGACAGATACGCAGTATTTT
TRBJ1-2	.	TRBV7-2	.	CASSPVGTDYGYTF	TGTGCCAGCAGCCCCGTAGGAACAGACTATGGCTACACCTTC
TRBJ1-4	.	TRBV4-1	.	CASSQPGATNEKLFF	TGCGCCAGCAGCCAACCGGGGGCAACTAATGAAAAACTGTTTTTT
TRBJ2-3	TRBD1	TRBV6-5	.	CASSYDRVTDTQYF	TGTGCCAGCAGTTACGACAGGGTCACAGATACGCAGTATTTT
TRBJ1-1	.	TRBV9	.	CASSVDNGLNTEAFF	TGTGCCAGCAGCGTAGATAACGGGTTGAACACTGAAGCTTTCTTT
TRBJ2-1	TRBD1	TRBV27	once	CASRLTGAPEQFF	TGTGCCAGCAGGTTGACAGGGGCGCCCGAGCAGTTCTTC
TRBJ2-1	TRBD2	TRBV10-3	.	CATHSQTSGNSYNEQFF	TGTGCCACACACTCACAAACTAGCGGCAACTCCTACAATGAGCAGTTCTTC
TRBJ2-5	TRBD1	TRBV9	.	CASSTGQGALETQYF	TGTGCCAGCAGCACGGGACAGGGGGCGTTGGAGACCCAGTACTTC
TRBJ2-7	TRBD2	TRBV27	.	CASSHTTSGRHEQYF	TGTGCCAGCAGTCACACCACTAGCGGGAGACACGAGCAGTACTTC
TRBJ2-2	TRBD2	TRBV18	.	CASSLMSSGGNTGELFF	TGTGCCAGCTCACTAATGTCCAGCGGGGGAAACACCGGGGAGCTGTTTTTT
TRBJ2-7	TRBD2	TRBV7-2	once	CASSLDGSGGVYEQYF	TGTGCCAGCAGCTTAGACGGGAGCGGGGGTGTATACGAGCAGTACTTC
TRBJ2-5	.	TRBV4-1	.	CASSQVQVTGVPQETQYF	TGCGCCAGCAGCCAAGTACAGGTTACGGGGGTACCCCAAGAGACCCAGTACTTC
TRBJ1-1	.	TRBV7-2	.	CASSYEAMNTEAFF	TGTGCCAGCAGCTACGAGGCTATGAACACTGAAGCTTTCTTT
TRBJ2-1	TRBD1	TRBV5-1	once	CASSLGGQAYNEQFF	TGCGCCAGCAGCTTGGGGGGACAGGCGTACAATGAGCAGTTCTTC
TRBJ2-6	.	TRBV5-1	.	CASSLRSSGANVLTF	TGCGCCAGCAGCTTGCGGAGCTCTGGGGCCAACGTCCTGACTTTC
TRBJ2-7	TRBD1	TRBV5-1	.	CASSLEVGTAYEQYF	TGCGCCAGCAGCTTGGAGGTGGGGACAGCCTACGAGCAGTACTTC
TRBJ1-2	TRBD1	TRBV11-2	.	CASSLVGQGVNYGYTF	TGTGCCAGCAGCTTAGTAGGACAGGGGGTAAATTATGGCTACACCTTC
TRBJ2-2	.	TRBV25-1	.	CASSFTGELFF	TGTGCCAGCTCTTTCACCGGGGAGCTGTTTTTT
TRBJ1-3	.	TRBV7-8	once	CASSLEGRRHTIYF	TGTGCCAGCAGCTTAGAGGGGAGGAGGCACACCATATATTTT
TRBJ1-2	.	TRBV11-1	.	CASSLVFGGLDGYTF	TGTGCCAGCAGCTTAGTATTCGGGGGATTGGATGGCTACACCTTC
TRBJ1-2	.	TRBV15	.	CATSRDLEATNYGYTF	TGTGCCACCAGCAGAGATCTGGAGGCAACTAACTATGGCTACACCTTC
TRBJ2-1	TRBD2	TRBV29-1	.	CSVEDLTSGGAWEQFF	TGCAGCGTTGAAGATCTGACTAGCGGGGGGGCCTGGGAGCAGTTCTTC
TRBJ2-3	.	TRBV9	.	CASSVRTEKVYTQYF	TGTGCCAGCAGCGTACGGACAGAAAAGGTATATACGCAGTATTTT
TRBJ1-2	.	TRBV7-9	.	CASSSPARDWDGYTF	TGTGCCAGCAGCTCCCCGGCCAGGGATTGGGATGGCTACACCTTC
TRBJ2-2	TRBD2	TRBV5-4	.	CASSKGLAGGRWELFF	TGTGCCAGCAGCAAGGGACTAGCGGGAGGGCGGTGGGAGCTGTTTTTT
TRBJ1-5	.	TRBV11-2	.	CASSQGGGANQPQHF	TGTGCCAGCAGCCAAGGCGGGGGAGCAAATCAGCCCCAGCATTTT
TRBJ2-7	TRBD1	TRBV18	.	CASSLLDRGQGNEQYF	TGTGCCAGCTCACTCCTGGACAGGGGGCAAGGGAACGAGCAGTACTTC
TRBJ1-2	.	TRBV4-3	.	CASSQDVTGNYGYTF	TGCGCCAGCAGCCAAGATGTGACGGGGAACTATGGCTACACCTTC
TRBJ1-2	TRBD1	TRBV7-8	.	CASSLVGQGGYTF	TGTGCCAGCAGCTTAGTGGGACAGGGAGGCTACACCTTC
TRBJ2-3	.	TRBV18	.	CASSTEGGTDTQYF	TGTGCCAGCTCCACAGAGGGGGGCACAGATACGCAGTATTTT
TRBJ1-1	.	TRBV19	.	CASSMGWGENKAFF	TGTGCCAGTAGTATGGGGTGGGGGGAGAATAAAGCTTTCTTT
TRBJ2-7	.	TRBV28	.	CASGESLDSFYEQYF	TGTGCCAGCGGTGAAAGCTTGGACAGTTTCTACGAGCAGTACTTC
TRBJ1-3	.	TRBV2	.	CASSTGFSGNTIYF	TGTGCCAGCAGTACAGGCTTCTCTGGAAACACCATATATTTT
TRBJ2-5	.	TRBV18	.	CASSPPNTQETQYF	TGTGCCAGCTCACCACCTAACACCCAAGAGACCCAGTACTTC
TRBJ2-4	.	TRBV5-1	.	CASSLGRTGNTVNIQYF	TGCGCCAGCAGCTTGGGTCGGACGGGAAACACGGTGAACATTCAGTACTTC
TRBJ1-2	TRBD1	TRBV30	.	CAWSFTQGHGYTF	TGTGCCTGGAGTTTCACACAGGGGCATGGCTACACCTTC
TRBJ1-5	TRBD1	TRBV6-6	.	CASKQGMGNQPQHF	TGTGCCAGCAAACAGGGGATGGGCAATCAGCCCCAGCATTTT
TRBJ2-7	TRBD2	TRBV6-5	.	CASSYSGLANTYEQYF	TGTGCCAGCAGTTACTCAGGACTAGCAAACACCTACGAGCAGTACTTC
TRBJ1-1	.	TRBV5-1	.	CASSLVGVGFTEAFF	TGCGCCAGCAGCTTGGTAGGGGTTGGGTTCACTGAAGCTTTCTTT
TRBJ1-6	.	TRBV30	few	CACNAPGSSGLALHF	TGTGCCTGCAATGCCCCGGGGTCGAGCGGGCTGGCCCTCCACTTT
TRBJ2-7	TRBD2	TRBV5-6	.	CASSLAGEGYEQYF	TGTGCCAGCAGCTTGGCGGGGGAGGGCTACGAGCAGTACTTC
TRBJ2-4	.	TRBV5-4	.	CASSLGRQGGNIQYF	TGTGCCAGCAGCTTGGGACGGCAGGGGGGCAACATTCAGTACTTC
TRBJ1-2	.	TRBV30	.	CAWKADQYGYTF	TGTGCCTGGAAAGCGGACCAGTATGGCTACACCTTC
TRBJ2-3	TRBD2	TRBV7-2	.	CASSSSGGGYTDTQYF	TGTGCCAGCAGCTCCTCTGGCGGGGGGTACACAGATACGCAGTATTTT
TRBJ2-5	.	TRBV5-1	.	CASSLQETQYF	TGCGCCAGCAGCCTCCAAGAGACCCAGTACTTC
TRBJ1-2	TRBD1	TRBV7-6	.	CASSHSGTGINGYTF	TGTGCCAGCAGCCATTCCGGGACAGGCATAAATGGCTACACCTTC
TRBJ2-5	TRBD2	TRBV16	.	CASSQSGSGVPSGETQYF	TGTGCCAGCAGCCAATCGGGTAGCGGGGTACCATCAGGAGAGACCCAGTACTTC